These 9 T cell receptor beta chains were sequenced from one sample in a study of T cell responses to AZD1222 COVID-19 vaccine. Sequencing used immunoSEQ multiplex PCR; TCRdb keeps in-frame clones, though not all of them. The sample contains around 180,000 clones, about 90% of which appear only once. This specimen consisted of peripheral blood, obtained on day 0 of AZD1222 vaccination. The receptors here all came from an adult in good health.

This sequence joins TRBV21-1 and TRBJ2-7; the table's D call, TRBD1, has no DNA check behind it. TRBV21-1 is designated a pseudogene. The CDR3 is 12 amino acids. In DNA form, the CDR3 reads TGTGCCAGCAGTCCACAGGGCTACGAGCAGTACTTC. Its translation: CASSPQGYEQYF.

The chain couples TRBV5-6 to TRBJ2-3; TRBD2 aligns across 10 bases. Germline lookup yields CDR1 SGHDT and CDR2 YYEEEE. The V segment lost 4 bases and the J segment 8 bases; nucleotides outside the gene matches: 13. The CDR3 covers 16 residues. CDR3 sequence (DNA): TGTGCCAGCAGCGGCCGAGCGGGAGGGCCGATAGGTACGCAGTATTTT. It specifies CASSGRAGGPIGTQYF. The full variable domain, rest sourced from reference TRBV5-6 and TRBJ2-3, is DAGVTQSPTHLIKTRGQQVTLRCSPKSGHDTVSWYQQALGQGPQFIFQYYEEEERQRGNFPDRFSGHQFPNYSSELNVNALLLGDSALYLCASSGRAGGPIGTQYFGPGTRLTVL.

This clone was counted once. CDR3 sequence reads: CASSFPGSYEQYF. The CDR3, as DNA: TGCGCCAGCAGCTTTCCGGGTTCCTACGAGCAGTACTTC. This chain uses TRBV5-1 with TRBJ2-7; D not resolved. The germline V gene encodes CDR1 SGHRS and CDR2 YFSETQ. This CDR3 has 13 residues. Deletions cut 2 bases from V and 1 base from J, with 7 bases between.

The CDR3 region is CASSPGVASGSNEQFF. DNA of the CDR3: TGCGCCAGCAGCCCTGGGGTGGCTAGCGGGAGTAATGAGCAGTTCTTC. The chain carries TRBV5-1 and TRBJ2-1; 10 bases agree with TRBD2. The CDR3 runs 16 residues. J was trimmed by 7 bases and V by 4 bases; bases with no gene match: 11. Germline lookup yields CDR1 SGHRS and CDR2 YFSETQ.

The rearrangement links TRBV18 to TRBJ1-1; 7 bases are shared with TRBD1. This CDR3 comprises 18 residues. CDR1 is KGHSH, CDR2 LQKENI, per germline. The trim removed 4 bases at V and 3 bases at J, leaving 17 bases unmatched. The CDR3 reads CASSRSPYFAGGDTEAFF. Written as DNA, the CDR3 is TGTGCCAGCTCACGGTCACCTTATTTCGCAGGGGGGGACACTGAAGCTTTCTTT.

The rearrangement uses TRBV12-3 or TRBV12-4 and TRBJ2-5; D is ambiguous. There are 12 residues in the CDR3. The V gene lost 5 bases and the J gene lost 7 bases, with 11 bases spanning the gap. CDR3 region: CASSTRPGTQYF. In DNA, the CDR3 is TGTGCCAGCAGTACCCGACCTGGGACCCAGTACTTC.

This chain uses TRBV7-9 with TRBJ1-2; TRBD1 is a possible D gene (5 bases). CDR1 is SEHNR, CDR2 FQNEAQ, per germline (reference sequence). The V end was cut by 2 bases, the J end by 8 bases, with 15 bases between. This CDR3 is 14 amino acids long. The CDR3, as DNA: TGTGCCAGCAGCTTAATGGGGGTCGATTTGGGCTACACCTTC. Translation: CASSLMGVDLGYTF.

The CDR3 coding sequence is TGTGCCAGCAGGGGACGGTCGACCCAGTACTTC. This translates into CASRGRSTQYF. The J gene is TRBJ2-5, the V gene TRBV27, with D perhaps being TRBD1 or TRBD2 (5 bases each). Per the germline V gene, CDR1 is MNHEY and CDR2 is SMNVEV (reference sequence). The CDR3 loop spans 11 amino acids. The ends were cut back, 6 bases at V and 7 bases at J, with 9 bases in the middle.

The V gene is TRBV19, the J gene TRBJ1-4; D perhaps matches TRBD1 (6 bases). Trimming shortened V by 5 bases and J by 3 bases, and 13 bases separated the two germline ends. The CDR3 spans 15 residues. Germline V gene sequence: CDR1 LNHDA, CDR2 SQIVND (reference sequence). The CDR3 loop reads CASSYRVTANEKLFF. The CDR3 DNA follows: TGTGCCAGTAGTTACAGGGTGACGGCTAATGAAAAACTGTTTTTT.